One sample yielded the 12 T cell receptor beta chains listed below, sequenced in a study of blood T cell repertoires in COVID-19. Clones were sequenced by immunoSEQ multiplex PCR, and TCRdb holds only the in-frame ones, with some missing. The sample consists of around 240,000 clones, about 83% of them appearing once. Sequencing was carried out using peripheral blood. The receptors were sampled from a woman aged 50 to 65 with acute or convalescent COVID-19.

The chain employs TRBV11-1 and TRBJ1-1; a possible D gene is TRBD1 (5 bases). V gave up 5 bases and J gave up 2 bases, with 15 bases separating them. The CDR3 is 15 residues long. The germline gives CDR1 SGHAT, CDR2 FQDESV (reference sequence). Written as DNA, the CDR3 is TGTGCCAGCAGCCGTCAACTTCAGGGAAACACTGAAGCTTTCTTT. This translates into CASSRQLQGNTEAFF.

V gene TRBV19 combines with J gene TRBJ1-1; the match to TRBD1 covers 7 bases. The V gene end was trimmed by 10 bases and the J gene end by 0 bases; junction bases not matched to a gene: 2. The CDR3 has 12 amino acids. Germline-derived CDR1 and CDR2 are LNHDA and SQIVND (reference sequence). The CDR3 loop reads CATGQLNTEAFF. The CDR3 coding sequence is TGTGCCACGGGACAGTTGAACACTGAAGCTTTCTTT.

The chain combines TRBV18 with TRBJ2-1, with a tentative D call TRBD1 (6 bases). This CDR3 region has 15 residues. V was trimmed by 6 bases and J by 6 bases, leaving 18 bases between them. Germline CDR1 KGHSH, CDR2 LQKENI. The CDR3: CASSQGSTRGNEQFF. In DNA, the CDR3 is TGTGCCAGCTCGCAAGGTAGTACCAGGGGCAATGAGCAGTTCTTC.

The gene calls are TRBV7-8 and TRBJ2-4; no reliable D call. Germline-derived CDR1 and CDR2 are SGHVS and FQNEAQ. V shed 6 bases and J shed 9 bases, with 15 bases lying between them. The CDR3 totals 13 residues. Here the CDR3 reads CASSETEYGIQYF. CDR3 sequence (DNA): TGTGCCAGCAGTGAGACGGAGTACGGCATTCAGTACTTC.

The chain recombines TRBV12-3 or TRBV12-4 with TRBJ1-1; D is perhaps TRBD1 (6 bases). V lost 5 bases to trimming and J lost 3 bases, with 10 bases between them. This CDR3 region has 13 residues. In nucleotides, the CDR3 is TGTGCCAGCAGTCGGAGGACAGACACTGAAGCTTTCTTT. It specifies CASSRRTDTEAFF.

This clone was seen only a few times. V and J are TRBV20-1 and TRBJ2-3; TRBD2 is a possible D gene (5 bases). The CDR3 totals 14 residues. V was cut by 3 bases and J by 14 bases, with 24 bases left in between. The V gene's germline CDR1 is DFQATT and CDR2 SNEGSKA (reference sequence). The CDR3 region has the DNA TGCAGTGCTAGTGGCGCCGGAGGATCCTCCCTACCGTATTTT. It is translated as CSASGAGGSSLPYF.

The chain employs TRBV28 and TRBJ1-5, with TRBD1 identical over 9 bases. This CDR3 is 16 amino acids long. J gave up 2 bases and V 8 bases, and 10 bases lay outside the gene matches. Germline V gene lookup returns CDR1 MDHEN and CDR2 SYDVKM. The CDR3 DNA is TGTGCCAGCCAGGGGCGGGGACAGGGTCGCAATCAGCCCCAGCATTTT. It yields the protein CASQGRGQGRNQPQHF.

The chain recombines TRBV6-2 or TRBV6-3 with TRBJ1-2, with TRBD1 matching over 7 bases. The V and J ends lost 4 bases and 2 bases, in that order; junction bases with no gene match: 7. CDR3 size: 15 residues. Germline V gene lookup returns CDR1 MNHEY and CDR2 SVGEGT. This CDR3 is CASSSPPTGNYGYTF. CDR3 bases: TGTGCCAGCAGTTCCCCCCCGACAGGGAACTATGGCTACACCTTC.

This clone came up a few times. The chain uses TRBV19 and TRBJ2-7, with 7 bases identical to TRBD2. The CDR3 has 15 residues. CDR1 is LNHDA and CDR2 is SQIVND in the germline V gene (reference sequence). With 2 bases clipped from V and 0 bases from J, the junction kept 4 bases outside the gene matches. The CDR3 protein is CASSISSGTSYEQYF. CDR3 DNA: TGTGCCAGTAGTATATCGAGCGGGACCTCCTACGAGCAGTACTTC.

CDR3 in DNA: TGTGCCAGCAGTCCCGCGGGACGCCCCTACGAGCAGTACTTC. Translated: CASSPAGRPYEQYF. The chain combines TRBV27 with TRBJ2-7; TRBD2 might be the D (6 bases). Trimming left V 5 bases short and J 2 bases short, with 13 bases between. The CDR3 covers 14 residues. Germline V lookup: CDR1 MNHEY, CDR2 SMNVEV (reference sequence).

The chain carries TRBV27 and TRBJ1-1; tentative D call: TRBD1 (6 bases). The germline V gene has CDR1 MNHEY and CDR2 SMNVEV (reference sequence). V was clipped by 8 bases and J by 6 bases, with 16 bases between them. The CDR3 has 13 residues. CDR3 DNA: TGTGCCAGCCAACCGGGGGGGGCGGCTGAAGCTTTCTTT. Translation: CASQPGGAAEAFF.

This chain connects TRBV6-5 to TRBJ1-1; D ambiguous. Germline V lookup: CDR1 MNHEY, CDR2 SVGAGI. The CDR3 is 13 amino acids. V was clipped by 7 bases and J by 1 base, with 10 bases between them. Here the CDR3 DNA reads TGTGCCAGCAAACCATTACAGAACACTGAAGCTTTCTTT. This codes for CASKPLQNTEAFF.